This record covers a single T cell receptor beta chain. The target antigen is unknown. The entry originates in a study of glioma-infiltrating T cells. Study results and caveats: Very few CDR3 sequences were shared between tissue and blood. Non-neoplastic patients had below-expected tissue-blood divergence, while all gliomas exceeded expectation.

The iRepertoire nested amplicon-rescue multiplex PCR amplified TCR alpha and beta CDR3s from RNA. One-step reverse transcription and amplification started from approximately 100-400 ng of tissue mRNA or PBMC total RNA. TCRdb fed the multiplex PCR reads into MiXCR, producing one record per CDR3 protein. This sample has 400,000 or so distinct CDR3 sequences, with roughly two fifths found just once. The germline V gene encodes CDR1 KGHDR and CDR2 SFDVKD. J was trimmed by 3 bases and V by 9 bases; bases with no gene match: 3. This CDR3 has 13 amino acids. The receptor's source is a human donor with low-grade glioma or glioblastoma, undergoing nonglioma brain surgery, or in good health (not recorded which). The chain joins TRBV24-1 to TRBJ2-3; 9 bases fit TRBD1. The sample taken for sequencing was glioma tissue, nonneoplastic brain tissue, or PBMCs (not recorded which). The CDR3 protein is CATQGQGTDTQYF. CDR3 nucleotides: TGTGCCACCCAAGGACAGGGGACAGATACGCAGTATTTT.